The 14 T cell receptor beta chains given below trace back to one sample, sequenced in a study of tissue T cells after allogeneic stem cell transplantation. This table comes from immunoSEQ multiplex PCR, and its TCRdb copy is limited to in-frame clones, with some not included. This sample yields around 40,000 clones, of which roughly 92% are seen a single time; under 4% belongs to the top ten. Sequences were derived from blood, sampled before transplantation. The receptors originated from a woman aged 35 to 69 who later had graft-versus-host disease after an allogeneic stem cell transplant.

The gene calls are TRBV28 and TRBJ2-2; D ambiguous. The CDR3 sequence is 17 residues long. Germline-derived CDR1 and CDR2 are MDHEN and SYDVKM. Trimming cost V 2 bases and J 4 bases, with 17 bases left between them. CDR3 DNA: TGTGCCAGCAGTTTAGGATTGGGCAGGTTGGGCACCGGGGAGCTGTTTTTT. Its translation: CASSLGLGRLGTGELFF.

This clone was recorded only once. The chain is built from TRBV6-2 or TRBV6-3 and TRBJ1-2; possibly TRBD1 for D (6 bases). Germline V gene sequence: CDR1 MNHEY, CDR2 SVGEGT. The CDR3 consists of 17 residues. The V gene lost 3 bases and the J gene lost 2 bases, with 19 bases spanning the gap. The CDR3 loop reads CASSYSTRQVFNYGYTF. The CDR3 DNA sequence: TGTGCCAGCAGTTATTCCACCAGACAGGTTTTCAACTATGGCTACACCTTC.

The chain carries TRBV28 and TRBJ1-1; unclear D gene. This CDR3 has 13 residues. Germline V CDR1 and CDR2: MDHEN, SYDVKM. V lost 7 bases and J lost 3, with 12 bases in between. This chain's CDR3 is CASTGRLDTEAFF. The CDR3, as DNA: TGTGCCAGCACCGGACGGTTGGACACTGAAGCTTTCTTT.

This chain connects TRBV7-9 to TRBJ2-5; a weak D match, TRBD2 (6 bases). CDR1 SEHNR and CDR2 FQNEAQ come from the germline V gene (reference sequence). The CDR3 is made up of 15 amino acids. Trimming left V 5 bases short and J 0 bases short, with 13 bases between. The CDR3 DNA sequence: TGTGCCAGCAGCACGAGGACTAACTACCAAGAGACCCAGTACTTC. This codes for CASSTRTNYQETQYF.

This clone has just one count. Written as DNA, the CDR3 is TGTGCCAGTAGTTCAGGGGGCACTGAAGCTTTCTTT. Its translation is CASSSGGTEAFF. This rearrangement joins TRBV19 to TRBJ1-1; 7 bases are shared with TRBD1. The CDR3 sequence is 12 residues long. Looked up from germline, CDR1 is LNHDA and CDR2 is SQIVND (reference sequence). J gave up 4 bases and V 5 bases, and 1 base lay outside the gene matches.

The CDR3 here is CASSLMAGQLNYGYTF. The CDR3 DNA reads TGTGCCAGCAGCTTAATGGCGGGACAGCTAAACTATGGCTACACCTTC. This chain connects TRBV7-2 to TRBJ1-2; 7 bases agree with TRBD1. Germline CDR1 SGHTA, CDR2 FQGNSA. This CDR3 is built from 16 residues. V was clipped by 2 bases and J by 2 bases; unmatched bases: 8.

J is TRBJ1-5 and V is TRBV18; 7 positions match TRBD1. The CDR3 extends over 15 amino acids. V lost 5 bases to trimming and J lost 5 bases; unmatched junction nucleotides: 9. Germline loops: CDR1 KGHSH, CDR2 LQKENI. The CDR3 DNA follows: TGTGCCAGCTCAACCCTCAGGGGGGCCTATCAGCCCCAGCATTTT. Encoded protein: CASSTLRGAYQPQHF.

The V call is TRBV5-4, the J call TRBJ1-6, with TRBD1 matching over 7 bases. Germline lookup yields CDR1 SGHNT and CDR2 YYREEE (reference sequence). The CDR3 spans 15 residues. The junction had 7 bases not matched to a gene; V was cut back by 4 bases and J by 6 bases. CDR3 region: CASSIQGVGNSPLHF. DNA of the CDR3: TGTGCCAGCAGCATCCAGGGGGTAGGTAATTCACCCCTCCACTTT. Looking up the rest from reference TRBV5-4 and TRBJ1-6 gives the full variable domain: ETGVTQSPTHLIKTRGQQVTLRCSSQSGHNTVSWYQQALGQGPQFIFQYYREEENGRGNFPPRFSGLQFPNYSSELNVNALELDDSALYLCASSIQGVGNSPLHFGNGTRLTVT.

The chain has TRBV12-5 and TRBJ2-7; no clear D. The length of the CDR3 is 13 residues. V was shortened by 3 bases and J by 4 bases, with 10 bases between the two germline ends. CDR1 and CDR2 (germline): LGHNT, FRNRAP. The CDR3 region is CASGFDGKYEQYF. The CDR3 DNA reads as TGTGCTAGTGGTTTCGATGGGAAATACGAGCAGTACTTC.

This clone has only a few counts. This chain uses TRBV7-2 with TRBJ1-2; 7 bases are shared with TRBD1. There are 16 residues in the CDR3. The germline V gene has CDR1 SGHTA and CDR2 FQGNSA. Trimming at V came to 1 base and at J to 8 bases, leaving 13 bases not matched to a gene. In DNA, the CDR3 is TGTGCCAGCAGCTTAGAGGCCCCTAAGGGGGCGCGAGGCTACACCTTC. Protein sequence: CASSLEAPKGARGYTF.

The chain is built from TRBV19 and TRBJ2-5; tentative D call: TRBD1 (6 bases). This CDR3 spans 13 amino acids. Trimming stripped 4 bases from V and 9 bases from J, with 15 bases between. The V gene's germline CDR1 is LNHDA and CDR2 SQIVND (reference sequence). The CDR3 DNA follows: TGTGCCAGTAGTACGACAGGCGGCGAGGCCCAGTACTTC. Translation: CASSTTGGEAQYF.

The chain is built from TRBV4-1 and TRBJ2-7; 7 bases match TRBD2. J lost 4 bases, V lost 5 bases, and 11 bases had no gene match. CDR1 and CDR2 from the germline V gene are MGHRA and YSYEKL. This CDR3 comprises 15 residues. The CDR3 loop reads CASSYAGTTEYEQYF. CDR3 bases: TGCGCCAGCAGCTACGCCGGGACTACCGAATACGAGCAGTACTTC.

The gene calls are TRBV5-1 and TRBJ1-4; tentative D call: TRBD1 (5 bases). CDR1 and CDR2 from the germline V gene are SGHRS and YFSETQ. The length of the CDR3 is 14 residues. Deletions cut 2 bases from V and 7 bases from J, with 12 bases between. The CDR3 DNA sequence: TGCGCCAGCAGCTTAGAGGGGTATAGTGAAAAACTGTTTTTT. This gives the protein CASSLEGYSEKLFF.

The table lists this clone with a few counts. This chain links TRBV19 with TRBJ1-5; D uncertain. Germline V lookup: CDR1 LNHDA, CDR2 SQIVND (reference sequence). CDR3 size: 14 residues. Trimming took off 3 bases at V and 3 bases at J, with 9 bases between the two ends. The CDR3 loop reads CASSMHMNNQPQHF. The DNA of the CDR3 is TGTGCCAGTAGTATGCACATGAACAATCAGCCCCAGCATTTT.